This TCR beta chain came from a study of T cell clones after liver transplantation. As for the study in general: A pre-transplant mixed lymphocyte reaction with TCRbeta sequencing defined graft-donor-reactive clones followed in post-transplant blood. Study results and caveats: These preliminary findings come from unstandardized post-transplant sampling times.

From germline, CDR1 is SNHLY and CDR2 FYNNEI. The CDR3 has 11 residues. Trimming cost V 8 bases and J 3 bases, with 7 bases left between them. This clone has only one observation. The antigen remains undetermined. TCRdb keeps only in-frame clones here, not all; method: immunoSEQ multiplex PCR. The sample has about 74,000 clones, about four fifths seen once. The clonotype was recovered from a human donor who received a liver transplant. Sequencing was performed on CD4+ T cells from blood, taken before liver transplant. This sequence joins TRBV2 and TRBJ1-1; D is undetermined. In DNA form, the CDR3 reads TGTGCCAGCGACTCCGACACTGAAGCTTTCTTT. The encoded protein is CASDSDTEAFF.